A selection of T cell receptor beta chains follows, all from one sample in a study of control samples from healthy donors and cancer patients. TCRdb's table, derived via immunoSEQ multiplex PCR, lists solely in-frame clones and lacks some. The sample consists of some 160,000 clones, 92% of them appearing once. Sequenced material: blood. These receptors all come from a woman between 25 and 40 years old in good health. Both conserved end residues are part of each CDR3. The D gene is left open where the match is weak. Rows give clone size only sometimes, using once, few, many, or a class for an expanded clone.

>TRBJ2-3|.|.|TRBV13
TGTGCCAGCAGTACCGGTTTGCGCACAGATACGCAGTATTTT
CASSTGLRTDTQYF
>TRBJ1-4|.|.|TRBV10-2
TGCGCCAGCAGTGAGTCGAACGGGGGTGGAGAAAAACTGTTTTTT
CASSESNGGGEKLFF
>TRBJ2-3|.|.|TRBV7-6
TGTGCCAGCAGCTTGGAGGCAGGGTCCGCCACAGATACGCAGTATTTT
CASSLEAGSATDTQYF
>TRBJ2-1|.|.|TRBV6-4
TGTGCCAGCAGTGCCCACGGGGGGACAGGTTACAATGAGCAGTTCTTC
CASSAHGGTGYNEQFF
>TRBJ1-2|TRBD1|.|TRBV7-2
TGTGCCAGCAGCTTTAACAGGGGGGGGAGTGGCTACACCTTC
CASSFNRGGSGYTF
>TRBJ2-7|.|.|TRBV7-8
TGTGCCAGCAGCTTCGGGGGGCTCGAGCAGTACTTC
CASSFGGLEQYF
>TRBJ2-2|.|.|TRBV7-8
TGTGCCAGCAGCTTACGGTTGAGTGGGACCGGGGAGCTGTTTTTT
CASSLRLSGTGELFF
>TRBJ2-4|.|.|TRBV28
TGTGCCACCCCGGGCAGCCGAGGGTTAGCCAAAAACATTCAGTACTTC
CATPGSRGLAKNIQYF
>TRBJ2-1|TRBD1|.|TRBV27
TGTGCCAGCAGGGGACAGGGAATCTACAATGAGCAGTTCTTC
CASRGQGIYNEQFF
>TRBJ1-1|.|.|TRBV7-8
TGTGCCAGCATCCCCGGTTTTCTAGGCACTGAAGCTTTCTTT
CASIPGFLGTEAFF
>TRBJ2-3|TRBD1|.|TRBV19
TGTGCCAGTAGTATAGGGGACAGGGGGATTGGTACGCAGTATTTT
CASSIGDRGIGTQYF
>TRBJ2-3|.|.|TRBV28
TGTGCCAGCAGTCCAAACACAGATACGCAGTATTTT
CASSPNTDTQYF
>TRBJ1-5|.|.|TRBV6-5
TGTGCCAGCGGACTGCAGGATAGCAATCAGCCCCAGCATTTT
CASGLQDSNQPQHF
>TRBJ1-5|.|.|TRBV28
TGTGCCAGCAGTTTTGCGGCGGCGCGCAATCAGCCCCAGCATTTT
CASSFAAARNQPQHF
>TRBJ2-3|TRBD2|.|TRBV30
TGTGCCTGGAGTGTAGCGGGAGGGCCCGCAGATACGCAGTATTTT
CAWSVAGGPADTQYF
>TRBJ2-7|.|.|TRBV13
TGTGCCAGCAGCCCCCGAGGGCAGCCCTACGAGCAGTACTTC
CASSPRGQPYEQYF
>TRBJ2-1|TRBD1|.|TRBV5-6
TGTGCCAGCAGCTTGCCACAGGGGCGAGAGCAGTTCTTC
CASSLPQGREQFF
>TRBJ2-2|.|.|TRBV11-2
TGTGCCAGCAGACCAGGGCGGGTGAACACCGGGGAGCTGTTTTTT
CASRPGRVNTGELFF
>TRBJ2-5|TRBD2|.|TRBV4-1
TGCGCCAGCAGCCAAGCACTAGCGGGTGGGGAGACCCAGTACTTC
CASSQALAGGETQYF
>TRBJ1-5|TRBD1|.|TRBV6-5
TGTGCCAGCAGCCCCGGGACAGGGTCAAATCAGCCCCAGCATTTT
CASSPGTGSNQPQHF
>TRBJ2-7|.|.|TRBV11-2
TGTGCCAGCAGCCCGTTACGACTGCTCGCACCGGGGAGCTACGAGCAGTACTTC
CASSPLRLLAPGSYEQYF
>TRBJ1-1|TRBD1|.|TRBV11-2
TGTGCCAGCAGCTCAGGACAGGGGAGCACTGAAGCTTTCTTT
CASSSGQGSTEAFF
>TRBJ1-2|.|.|TRBV7-2
TGTGCCAGCAGCGGGACTCAGGGTTTAGGCTACACCTTC
CASSGTQGLGYTF
>TRBJ2-7|.|.|TRBV27
TGTGCCAGTCAGTGGGTGGGGGCGTCCTCCTACGAGCAGTACTTC
CASQWVGASSYEQYF
>TRBJ1-3|.|.|TRBV7-3
TGTGCCAGCAGCCCCGGACCGACTGGAAACACCATATATTTT
CASSPGPTGNTIYF
>TRBJ2-5|TRBD1|once|TRBV2
TGTGCCAGCATCCGGGACAGTGAGACCCAGTACTTC
CASIRDSETQYF
>TRBJ1-6|.|.|TRBV19
TGTGCCAGTAGTATCCAGGGAGATCCCACCCTCCACTTT
CASSIQGDPTLHF